The 2 T cell receptor beta chains below were found in one sample sequenced in a study of CD8+ T cells in alopecia areata. It was cDNA, reverse transcribed from extracted RNA, that served as the sequencing template. Sequencing was performed with immunoSEQ multiplex PCR; in TCRdb, only in-frame clones are kept and a portion is missing. This table holds 65,000 to 95,000 clones, just over 50% found once. The sequencing input was NKG2D-high CD8+ T cells sorted from blood. Receptors were obtained from a human donor with alopecia areata.

This clone was found a few times. The V gene is TRBV28, the J gene TRBJ1-1, with D hard to call. Germline V CDR1 and CDR2: MDHEN, SYDVKM. The CDR3 has 11 residues. With 3 bases removed from V and 8 bases from J, the gap between germline ends came to 7 bases. The CDR3 region is CASSLMGEAFF. CDR3 nucleotides: TGTGCCAGCAGTTTGATGGGGGAAGCTTTCTTT.

This chain connects TRBV4-3 to TRBJ2-1; D is uncertain. V was cut by 0 bases and J by 7 bases, with 7 bases left in between. There are 13 residues in the CDR3. Germline V gives CDR1 LGHNA, CDR2 YSLEER. In DNA form, the CDR3 reads TGCGCCAGCAGCCAAGATGGGGTGAATGAGCAGTTCTTC. Translated: CASSQDGVNEQFF.